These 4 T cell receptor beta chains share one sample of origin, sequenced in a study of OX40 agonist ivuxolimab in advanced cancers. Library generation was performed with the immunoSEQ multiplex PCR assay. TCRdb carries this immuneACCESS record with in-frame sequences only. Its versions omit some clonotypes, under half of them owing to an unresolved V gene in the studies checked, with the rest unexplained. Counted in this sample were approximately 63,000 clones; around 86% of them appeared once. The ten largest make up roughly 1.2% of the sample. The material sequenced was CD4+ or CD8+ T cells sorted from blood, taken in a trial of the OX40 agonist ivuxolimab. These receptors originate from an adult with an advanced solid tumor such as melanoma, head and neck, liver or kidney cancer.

This chain's CDR3 is CASSQASGTNTGELFF. In nucleotides, the CDR3 is TGTGCCAGCTCACAAGCTAGCGGGACGAACACCGGGGAGCTGTTTTTT. The chain joins TRBV18 to TRBJ2-2; TRBD2 agrees at 9 bases. This CDR3 has 16 amino acids. V shed 4 bases and J 0 bases; nucleotides not matched to a gene: 3. Per germline, CDR1 KGHSH and CDR2 LQKENI.

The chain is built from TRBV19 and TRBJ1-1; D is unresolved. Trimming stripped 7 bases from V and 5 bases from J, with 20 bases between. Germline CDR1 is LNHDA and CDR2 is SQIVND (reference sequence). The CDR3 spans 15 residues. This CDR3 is CASKETISSATEAFF. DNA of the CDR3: TGTGCCAGTAAGGAGACAATAAGCTCCGCAACTGAAGCTTTCTTT.

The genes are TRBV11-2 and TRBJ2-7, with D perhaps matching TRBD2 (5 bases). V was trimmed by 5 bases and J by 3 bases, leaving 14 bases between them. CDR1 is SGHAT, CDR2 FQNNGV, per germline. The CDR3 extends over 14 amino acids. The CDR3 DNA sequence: TGTGCCAGCAGCGCCACTAGGACGTTCTACGAGCAGTACTTC. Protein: CASSATRTFYEQYF.

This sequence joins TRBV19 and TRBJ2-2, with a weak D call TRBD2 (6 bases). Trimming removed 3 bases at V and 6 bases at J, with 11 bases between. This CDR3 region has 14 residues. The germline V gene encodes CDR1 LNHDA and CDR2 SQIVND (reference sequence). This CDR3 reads CASSILTGAGELFF. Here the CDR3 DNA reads TGTGCCAGTAGTATTCTAACGGGGGCCGGGGAGCTGTTTTTT.